Below are 26 T cell receptor beta chains sequenced from a single sample in a study of T cells expressing NK-cell markers. No DNA is given; TCRdb re-called the 5' RACE reads and lists each CDR3 protein once. The sample has more than 90,000 distinct CDR3 sequences. Sequencing input: blood T cells: a sorted CD56 or NKG2C T cell subset, CD4+ or CD8+ T cells, or bulk PBMC T cells (not recorded which). These receptors all come from a woman between 18 and 70 years old in good health.

V is TRBV20-1 and J is TRBJ2-1; TCRdb's D call, TRBD2, is unchecked because there is no DNA. The germline V gene encodes CDR1 DFQATT and CDR2 SNEGSKA (reference sequence). The CDR3 loop spans 16 amino acids. CDR3 amino acids: CSARDRPSGNYNEQFF.

The chain combines TRBV29-1 with TRBJ1-2; TCRdb's D gene call, TRBD1, goes unchecked for lack of DNA. Germline lookup yields CDR1 SQVTM and CDR2 ANQGSEA. This CDR3 is 14 amino acids long. This CDR3 reads CSVAGDSANYGYTF. Variable domain in full (rest from reference TRBV29-1 and TRBJ1-2): SAVISQKPSRDICQRGTSLTIQCQVDSQVTMMFWYRQQPGQSLTLIATANQGSEATYESGFVIDKFPISRPNLTFSTLTVSNMSPEDSSIYLCSVAGDSANYGYTFGSGTRLTVV.

V usage is TRBV6-2 or TRBV6-3 and J usage is TRBJ1-5. Germline V CDR1 and CDR2: MNHEY, SVGEGT. The CDR3 extends over 12 amino acids. The CDR3 spells CASRTPRQPQHF.

CDR3 sequence reads: CASSYGGGETQYF. The chain is built from TRBV12-3 or TRBV12-4 and TRBJ2-5; TCRdb indicates TRBD1, and absent DNA this call remains unverified. The CDR3 spans 13 residues.

The genes are TRBV6-5 and TRBJ2-2; TCRdb reports TRBD2, a call that lacks DNA to check it against. The germline CDR1 and CDR2 sequences are MNHEY and SVGAGI. The CDR3 length is 12 residues. CDR3 protein: CASEGRAGELFF.

The chain links TRBV2 to TRBJ2-5; checking the TCRdb D call of TRBD2 is not possible without DNA. Germline CDR1 SNHLY, CDR2 FYNNEI. The CDR3 contains 17 residues. The CDR3 region is CASSETLLAASTAAQYF.

CDR3: CASSRGGPYNEQFF. The chain employs TRBV12-3 or TRBV12-4 and TRBJ2-1; lacking DNA, the TRBD1 call made by TCRdb goes unchecked. The CDR3 is 14 amino acids.

The V and J genes are TRBV20-1 and TRBJ2-1. The CDR3 spans 14 residues. From germline, CDR1 is DFQATT and CDR2 SNEGSKA (reference sequence). The chain's CDR3 is CSASARSSYNEQFF.

The chain recombines TRBV18 with TRBJ1-1; lacking DNA, the TRBD1 call made by TCRdb goes unchecked. From germline, CDR1 is KGHSH and CDR2 LQKENI. The CDR3 sequence is 11 residues long. This CDR3 is CASSGTGDAFF.

The chain carries TRBV12-3 or TRBV12-4 and TRBJ2-5; TCRdb's D call, TRBD2, is unchecked because there is no DNA. CDR3 length equals 15 residues. CDR3 sequence reads: CASRTPSEAGETQYF.

This chain joins TRBV5-8 and TRBJ2-1; TCRdb proposes TRBD1, but this gene call is untestable without DNA. Germline CDR1 and CDR2: SGHTS and YDEGEE. The CDR3 loop spans 16 amino acids. CDR3 amino acids: CASSRPGDGYNNEQFF.

This sequence joins TRBV15 and TRBJ2-7; the D call of TRBD1 rests on TCRdb alone, since no DNA is present to check it. The CDR3 loop spans 15 amino acids. CDR1 is LNHNV and CDR2 is YYDKDF in the germline V gene (reference sequence). CDR3 sequence reads: CATSRPTTGSYEQYF.

The chain is built from TRBV5-5 and TRBJ2-1; TCRdb's D call of TRBD2 is untestable without DNA. Germline lookup yields CDR1 SGHKS and CDR2 YYEKEE (reference sequence). CDR3 length equals 15 residues. CDR3 sequence: CASSLDTSGGDEQFF.

The chain has TRBV6-5 and TRBJ2-1; TCRdb names TRBD2, which stays unverified in the absence of DNA. Germline V gene lookup returns CDR1 MNHEY and CDR2 SVGAGI. This CDR3 is 15 amino acids long. This CDR3 reads CASSIGTSLHNEQFF.

The rearrangement links TRBV30 to TRBJ2-5; TCRdb proposes TRBD2, but this gene call is untestable without DNA. This CDR3 contains 14 residues. Per the germline V gene, CDR1 is GTSNPN and CDR2 is SVGIG (reference sequence). CDR3 sequence: CAWSAEESGETQYF. The entire variable domain, with the rest obtained from reference TRBV30 and TRBJ2-5, is as follows: SQTIHQWPATLVQPVGSPLSLECTVEGTSNPNLYWYRQAAGRGLQLLFYSVGIGQISSEVPQNLSASRPQDRQFILSSKKLLLSDSGFYLCAWSAEESGETQYFGPGTRLLVL.

The J gene is TRBJ2-5, the V gene TRBV6-1; the TCRdb D gene call, TRBD1, has no DNA to confirm it. The CDR3 contains 12 residues. Germline assignment: CDR1 MNHNS and CDR2 SASEGT. CDR3 in amino acids: CASSERWDGVNF.

J is TRBJ2-1 and V is TRBV7-3. Germline lookup yields CDR1 SGHTA and CDR2 FQGTGA. The CDR3 spans 11 residues. The CDR3 region is CASSDLNEQFF.

This rearrangement joins TRBV24-1 to TRBJ2-1; the TCRdb call, TRBD2, lacks DNA for checking. The CDR3 consists of 18 residues. Germline loops: CDR1 KGHDR, CDR2 SFDVKD. The CDR3 spells CATSDRGTSGRPYNEQFF.

This rearrangement joins TRBV7-2 to TRBJ2-2; TCRdb lists TRBD1, though no DNA is available to test this call. Germline loops: CDR1 SGHTA, CDR2 FQGNSA. The CDR3 has 17 amino acids. CDR3 protein: CASSLGWGGEVTGELFF.

This rearrangement joins TRBV12-3 or TRBV12-4 to TRBJ2-1. CDR3 length: 13 amino acids. The CDR3 protein is CASSLQQINEQFF.

The chain combines TRBV12-3 or TRBV12-4 with TRBJ2-2; with no DNA, the TCRdb D assignment of TRBD2 cannot be verified. The CDR3 consists of 13 residues. CDR3 sequence reads: CATREGSPGELFF.

The chain uses TRBV24-1 and TRBJ2-1. This CDR3 is 13 amino acids long. Germline V CDR1 and CDR2: KGHDR, SFDVKD. CDR3 in amino acids: CATSDLMDNEQFF.

The genes are TRBV12-3 or TRBV12-4 and TRBJ2-1; TCRdb outputs TRBD1, but without DNA this stays unchecked. This CDR3 region has 13 residues. The CDR3 reads CASTNAGANEQFF.

This chain connects TRBV20-1 to TRBJ2-1; the TCRdb call, TRBD2, lacks DNA for checking. The CDR3 runs to 17 residues. Germline V CDR1 and CDR2: DFQATT, SNEGSKA (reference sequence). The CDR3 sequence: CSASPSGRFRSYNEQFF.

V and J are TRBV7-2 and TRBJ2-3; TCRdb's D call of TRBD1 is untestable without DNA. This CDR3 region has 15 residues. In germline, CDR1 is SGHTA, CDR2 FQGNSA. The CDR3 loop reads CASSYRDRSTDTQYF.

The chain employs TRBV9 and TRBJ2-6. This CDR3 has 17 amino acids. CDR1 is SGDLS, CDR2 YYNGEE, per germline. The CDR3 spells CASSPNHSGSGANVLTF.